This TCR beta chain comes out of a study of T cell responses to AZD1222 COVID-19 vaccine. General observations from the study: The study found Spike-specific TCR breadth and depth rose after two AZD1222 doses. The donor cohort was predominantly white British with a female majority, and clonal diversity may have been underestimated. Repertoires were obtained only post-peak T cell response.

Trimming took off 10 bases at V and 3 bases at J, with 19 bases between the two ends. Per germline, CDR1 LNHDA and CDR2 SQIVND (reference sequence). This CDR3 is built from 15 residues. This table comes from immunoSEQ multiplex PCR, and its TCRdb copy is limited to in-frame clones, with some not included. The repertoire holds about 200,000 clones, roughly 92% seen once, with approximately 1% in the top ten. About this clone itself: Its antigen remains unidentified.

This TCR was sampled from an adult who received the AZD1222 COVID-19 vaccine. The material sequenced was peripheral blood, taken 28 days after the second AZD1222 dose. V is TRBV19 and J is TRBJ1-5; TRBD1 might be the D (5 bases). The CDR3 here is CATHGGRQPNQPQHF. Here the CDR3 DNA reads TGTGCCACCCATGGGGGGAGACAGCCCAATCAGCCCCAGCATTTT.